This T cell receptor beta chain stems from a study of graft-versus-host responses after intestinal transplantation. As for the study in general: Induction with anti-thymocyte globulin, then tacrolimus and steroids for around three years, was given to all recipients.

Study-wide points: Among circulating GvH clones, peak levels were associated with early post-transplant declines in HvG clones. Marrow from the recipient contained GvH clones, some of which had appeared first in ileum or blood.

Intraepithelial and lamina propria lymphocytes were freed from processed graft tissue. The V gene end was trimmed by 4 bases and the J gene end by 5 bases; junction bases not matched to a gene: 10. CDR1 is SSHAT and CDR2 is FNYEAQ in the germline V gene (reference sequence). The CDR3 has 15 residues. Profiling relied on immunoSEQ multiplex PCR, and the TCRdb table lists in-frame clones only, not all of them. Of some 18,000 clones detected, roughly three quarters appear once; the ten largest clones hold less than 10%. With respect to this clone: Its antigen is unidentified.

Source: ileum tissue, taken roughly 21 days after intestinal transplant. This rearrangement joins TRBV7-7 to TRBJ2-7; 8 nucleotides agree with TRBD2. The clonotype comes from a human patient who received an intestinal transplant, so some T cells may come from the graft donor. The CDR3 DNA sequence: TGTGCCAGCAGCTCTCGGCCGGGAGGGAGTGACGAGCAGTACTTC. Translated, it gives CASSSRPGGSDEQYF.